This TCR beta chain appears in the sequencing data of a study of blood T cells in healthy people across ages. This CDR3 is built from 18 residues. V lost 4 bases and J lost 0, with 16 bases in between. Germline assignment: CDR1 SEHNR and CDR2 FQNEAQ (reference sequence). Donation came from healthy Caucasian individuals in Russia who were aged roughly 6 to 95. The second PCR ran about 6 to 11 cycles with a sample-barcoded 5' primer and J-beta primers. TCRdb reanalysed the 5' RACE reads using MiXCR and keeps one entry per CDR3 protein. The repertoire holds more than 900,000 distinct CDR3 sequences, with under 30% as singletons. Study findings and constraints: Unsorted PBMCs blocked a conclusive comparison of naive and antigen-experienced cells.

Concerning this clonotype itself: What it binds is not known.

The sample was also reused in another study, on T cells of mothers and their children. From that report: Mothers gave over 9 million TCR beta CDR3 reads each, and children several million each. Versus unrelated pairs, overlap was slightly higher in related mother-child pairs, without reaching significance.

V gene TRBV7-9 combines with J gene TRBJ2-6; D unclear. The sequence was collected from a girl aged 2 to 10 in good health. The sequencing sample was made of blood. This CDR3 reads CASSSHYSFASGANVLTF. The CDR3 DNA is TGTGCCAGCAGCTCACATTACTCCTTTGCCTCTGGGGCCAACGTCCTGACTTTC.